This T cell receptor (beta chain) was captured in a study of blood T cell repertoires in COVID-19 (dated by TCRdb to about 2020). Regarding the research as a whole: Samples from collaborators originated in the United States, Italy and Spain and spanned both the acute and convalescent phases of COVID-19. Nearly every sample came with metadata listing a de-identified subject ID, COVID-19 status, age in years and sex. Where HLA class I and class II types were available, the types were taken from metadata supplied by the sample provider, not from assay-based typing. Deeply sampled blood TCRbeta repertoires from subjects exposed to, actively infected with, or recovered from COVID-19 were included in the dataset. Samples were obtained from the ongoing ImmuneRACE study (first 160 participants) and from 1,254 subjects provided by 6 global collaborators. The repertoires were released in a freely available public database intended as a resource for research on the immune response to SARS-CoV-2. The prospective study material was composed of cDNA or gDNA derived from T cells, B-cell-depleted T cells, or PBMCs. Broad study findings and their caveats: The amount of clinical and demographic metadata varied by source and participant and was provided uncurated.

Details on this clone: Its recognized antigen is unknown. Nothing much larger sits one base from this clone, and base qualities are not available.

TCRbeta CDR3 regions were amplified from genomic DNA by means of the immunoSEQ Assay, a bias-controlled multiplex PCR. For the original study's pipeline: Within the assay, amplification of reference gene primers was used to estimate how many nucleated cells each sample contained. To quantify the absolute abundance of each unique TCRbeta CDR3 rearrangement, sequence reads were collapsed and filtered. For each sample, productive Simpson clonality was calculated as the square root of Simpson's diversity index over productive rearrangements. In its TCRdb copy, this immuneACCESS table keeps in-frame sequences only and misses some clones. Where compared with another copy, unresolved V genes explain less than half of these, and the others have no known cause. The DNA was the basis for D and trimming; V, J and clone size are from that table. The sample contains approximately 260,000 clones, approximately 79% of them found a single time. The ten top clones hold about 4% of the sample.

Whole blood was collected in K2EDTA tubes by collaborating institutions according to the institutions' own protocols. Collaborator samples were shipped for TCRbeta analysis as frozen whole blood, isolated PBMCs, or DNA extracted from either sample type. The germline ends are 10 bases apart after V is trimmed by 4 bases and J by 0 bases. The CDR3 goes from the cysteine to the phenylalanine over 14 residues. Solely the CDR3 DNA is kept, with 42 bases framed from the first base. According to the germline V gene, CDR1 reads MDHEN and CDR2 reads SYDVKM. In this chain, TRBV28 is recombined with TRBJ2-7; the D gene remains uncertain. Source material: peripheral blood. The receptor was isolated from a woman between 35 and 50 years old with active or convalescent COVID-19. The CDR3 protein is CASSSRRSSYEQYF. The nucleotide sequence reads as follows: TGTGCCAGCAGTTCCCGGCGGAGCTCCTACGAGCAGTACTTC.